This TCR beta chain came from a study of blood T cells in healthy people across ages. Study-wide results and caveats: There was no known CMV status for donors, so expanded clonotype changes were possibly confounded.

The use of a sample-barcoded 5' primer and a J-beta primer mix characterized a second PCR of roughly 7 to 12 cycles. Using its own MiXCR run on the 5' RACE reads, TCRdb lists one record per CDR3 protein. The data contain some 550,000 distinct CDR3 sequences, 47% of them seen just once; the ten biggest clones take up about 22%. The sample holds a few counts of this clonotype. Its antigen is not identified. V shed 7 bases and J 5 bases; nucleotides not matched to a gene: 2. From germline, CDR1 is MNHEY and CDR2 SVGEGT. The CDR3 runs 14 residues. The total RNA that was extracted per sample amounted to at least 5.5 micrograms.

The sequenced material came from blood. The genes are TRBV6-2 or TRBV6-3 and TRBJ2-1; 13 bases fit TRBD2. The receptor was derived from a man at least 80 years old in good health. CDR3 protein: CASKGLAGDNEQFF. DNA of the CDR3: TGTGCCAGCAAAGGACTAGCGGGGGACAATGAGCAGTTCTTC.